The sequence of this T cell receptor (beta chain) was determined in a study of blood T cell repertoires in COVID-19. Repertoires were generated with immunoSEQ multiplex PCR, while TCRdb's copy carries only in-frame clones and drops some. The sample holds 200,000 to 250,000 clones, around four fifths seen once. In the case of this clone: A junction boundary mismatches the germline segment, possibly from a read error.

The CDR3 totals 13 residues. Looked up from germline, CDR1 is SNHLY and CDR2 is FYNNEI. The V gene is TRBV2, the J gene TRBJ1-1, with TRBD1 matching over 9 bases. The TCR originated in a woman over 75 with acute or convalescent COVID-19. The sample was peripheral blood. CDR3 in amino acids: CASREGQGFGAFF. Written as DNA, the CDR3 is TGTGCCAGCAGGGAAGGACAGGGGTTTGGTGCTTTCTTT.